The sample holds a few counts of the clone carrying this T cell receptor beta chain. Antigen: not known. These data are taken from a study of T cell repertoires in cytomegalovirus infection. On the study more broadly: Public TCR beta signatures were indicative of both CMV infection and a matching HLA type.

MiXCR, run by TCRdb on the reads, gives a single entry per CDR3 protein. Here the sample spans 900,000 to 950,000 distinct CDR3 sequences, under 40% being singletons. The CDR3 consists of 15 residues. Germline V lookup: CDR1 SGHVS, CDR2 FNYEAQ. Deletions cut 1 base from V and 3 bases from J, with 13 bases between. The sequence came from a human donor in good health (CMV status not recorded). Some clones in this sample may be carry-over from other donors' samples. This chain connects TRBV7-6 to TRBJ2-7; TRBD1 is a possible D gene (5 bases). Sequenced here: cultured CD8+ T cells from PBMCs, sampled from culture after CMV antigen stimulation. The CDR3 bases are TGTGCCAGCAGCTTAGGGTCGGGCAGGGTCTACGAGCAGTACGTC. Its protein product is CASSLGSGRVYEQYV.